The sample holds a few counts of the clone carrying this TCR beta chain. The antigen remains unidentified. These data belong to a study of radiotherapy plus CTLA-4 blockade in lung cancer. Findings and limits, study-wide: Blood TCR clones of tumor origin expanded after radiotherapy plus ipilimumab.

Trimming took 0 bases from V and 6 from J, leaving 8 bases between them. The germline V gene encodes CDR1 KGHSH and CDR2 LQKENI. This CDR3 has 13 residues. Clones were read by immunoSEQ multiplex PCR, and TCRdb kept only the in-frame ones, dropping some. The data contain tens of thousands of clones, about 88% of them singletons. The receptor was isolated from a human donor with non-small cell lung cancer that progressed on radiotherapy plus ipilimumab. This specimen was peripheral blood, taken from a patient treated with radiotherapy plus ipilimumab. The gene calls are TRBV18 and TRBJ1-2; no reliable D call. CDR3 coding DNA: TGTGCCAGCTCACCACCGATGGGAGATGGCTACACCTTC. It translates to CASSPPMGDGYTF.